The 19 T cell receptor beta chains listed next were all sequenced from one sample in a study of blood T cell repertoires in COVID-19. Using immunoSEQ multiplex PCR, the repertoire was profiled, and TCRdb retains in-frame clones only, with some absent. The sample carries some 230,000 clones, about 85% recorded once. Sequenced input: peripheral blood. The receptors stem from a man in his fifties who had recovered from COVID-19.

V and J are TRBV4-1 and TRBJ2-2; TRBD1 might be the D (6 bases). Germline values: CDR1 MGHRA, CDR2 YSYEKL. This CDR3 is built from 15 residues. Trimming removed 3 bases at V and 3 bases at J, with 11 bases between. The CDR3 region is CASSQDGQYTGELFF. DNA for the CDR3: TGCGCCAGCAGCCAGGATGGACAGTACACCGGGGAGCTGTTTTTT.

The V and J genes are TRBV5-4 and TRBJ2-1; tentative D call: TRBD2 (5 bases). Germline V lookup: CDR1 SGHNT, CDR2 YYREEE (reference sequence). The CDR3 covers 14 residues. Trimming took off 4 bases at V and 6 bases at J, with 14 bases between the two ends. CDR3: CASSPQAAANEQFF. The CDR3 DNA follows: TGTGCCAGCAGCCCACAAGCGGCGGCCAATGAGCAGTTCTTC. The full variable domain, completed using reference TRBV5-4 and TRBJ2-1, is ETGVTQSPTHLIKTRGQQVTLRCSSQSGHNTVSWYQQALGQGPQFIFQYYREEENGRGNFPPRFSGLQFPNYSSELNVNALELDDSALYLCASSPQAAANEQFFGPGTRLTVL.

This chain joins TRBV27 and TRBJ1-5, with D unresolved. V lost 0 bases to trimming and J lost 4 bases, with 10 bases between them. The CDR3 consists of 15 residues. Germline V gives CDR1 MNHEY, CDR2 SMNVEV (reference sequence). DNA of the CDR3: TGTGCCAGCAGTTTATCGGCGGGTTGGAATCAGCCCCAGCATTTT. Translating gives CASSLSAGWNQPQHF.

V and J are TRBV5-5 and TRBJ2-7, with 7 bases fitting TRBD1. V shed 5 bases and J 0 bases; nucleotides not matched to a gene: 5. This CDR3 has 14 residues. CDR1 and CDR2 (germline): SGHKS, YYEKEE (reference sequence). Here the CDR3 reads CASRPTGTSYEQYF. In nucleotides, the CDR3 is TGTGCCAGCAGACCGACAGGGACCTCCTACGAGCAGTACTTC. Together with reference TRBV5-5 and TRBJ2-7, the CDR3 gives the full variable domain: DAGVTQSPTHLIKTRGQQVTLRCSPISGHKSVSWYQQVLGQGPQFIFQYYEKEERGRGNFPDRFSARQFPNYSSELNVNALLLGDSALYLCASRPTGTSYEQYFGPGTRLTVT.

The V and J genes are TRBV19 and TRBJ2-1, with D perhaps TRBD2 (5 bases). Germline assignment: CDR1 LNHDA and CDR2 SQIVND (reference sequence). The V end was cut by 7 bases, the J end by 2 bases, with 15 bases between. This CDR3 comprises 15 residues. The CDR3 region is CASTLALNPYNEQFF. CDR3 coding DNA: TGTGCCAGTACCCTAGCCCTAAATCCCTACAATGAGCAGTTCTTC.

The chain links TRBV27 to TRBJ2-1; TRBD2 agrees at 9 bases. CDR3 length equals 16 residues. Germline CDR1 reads MNHEY; CDR2 reads SMNVEV (reference sequence). The J segment lost 7 bases and the V segment lost 1 base, leaving 8 bases of the junction unmatched. Here the CDR3 reads CASSLLLAGEWNEQFF. The CDR3 coding sequence is TGTGCCAGCAGTTTATTATTAGCGGGAGAGTGGAATGAGCAGTTCTTC.

This clone was counted only a few times. This chain uses TRBV18 with TRBJ1-2; TRBD1 might be the D (6 bases). The V end lost 3 bases, the J end lost 2 bases, and 16 bases lay between the germline ends. This CDR3 comprises 16 residues. Germline CDR1 KGHSH, CDR2 LQKENI. In DNA form, the CDR3 reads TGTGCCAGCTCACCCGGCCTAACAGGGAACAACTATGGCTACACCTTC. Translation gives CASSPGLTGNNYGYTF.

This chain connects TRBV5-4 to TRBJ2-1, with 8 nucleotides matching TRBD2. The germline V gene encodes CDR1 SGHNT and CDR2 YYREEE (reference sequence). After removal of 3 bases from V and 7 bases from J, the junction contained 12 bases not matched to a gene. This CDR3 comprises 16 residues. The CDR3 bases are TGTGCCAGCAGCTATGGGTGGAAAGCGGGAGCAAATGAGCAGTTCTTC. It encodes CASSYGWKAGANEQFF.

The rearrangement links TRBV28 to TRBJ1-5; D gene uncertain. From germline, CDR1 is MDHEN and CDR2 SYDVKM. CDR3 length: 14 residues. V was pared by 1 base and J by 4 bases, with 8 bases between. The CDR3 loop is CASSLSRRNQPQHF. In DNA form, the CDR3 reads TGTGCCAGCAGTTTATCCAGGCGTAATCAGCCCCAGCATTTT. Full variable domain (remainder filled in from reference TRBV28 and TRBJ1-5): DVKVTQSSRYLVKRTGEKVFLECVQDMDHENMFWYRQDPGLGLRLIYFSYDVKMKEKGDIPEGYSVSREKKERFSLILESASTNQTSMYLCASSLSRRNQPQHFGDGTRLSIL.

This clone was recorded only once. The J gene is TRBJ2-1, the V gene TRBV9; D is unclear. The germline V gene has CDR1 SGDLS and CDR2 YYNGEE. The V gene lost 0 bases and the J gene lost 14 bases, with 24 bases spanning the gap. The CDR3 consists of 16 residues. The CDR3 is CASSVGFGGSTMEKFF. CDR3 nucleotides: TGTGCCAGCAGCGTAGGGTTCGGTGGCTCAACAATGGAGAAGTTCTTC.

This clone was counted only a few times. The rearrangement links TRBV7-9 to TRBJ2-2; the match to TRBD1 covers 9 bases. J gave up 3 bases and V 4 bases, and 3 bases lay outside the gene matches. Germline CDR1 is SEHNR and CDR2 is FQNEAQ (reference sequence). This CDR3 region has 15 residues. As DNA, the CDR3 is TGTGCCAGCAGCTGGACAGGGGCTTACACCGGGGAGCTGTTTTTT. Translation gives CASSWTGAYTGELFF.

The chain links TRBV14 to TRBJ2-3, with 7 bases aligning to TRBD1. V gave up 2 bases and J gave up 1 base; unmatched junction bases: 6. Germline V gene lookup returns CDR1 SGHDN and CDR2 FVKESK. The CDR3 runs to 16 residues. The DNA of the CDR3 is TGTGCCAGCAGCCAACACAGGGGCCTTGGCACAGATACGCAGTATTTT. Translating gives CASSQHRGLGTDTQYF.

The chain joins TRBV28 to TRBJ1-4; a possible D gene is TRBD1 (6 bases). V was trimmed by 2 bases and J by 1 base, leaving 11 bases between them. This CDR3 has 16 residues. Germline CDR1 and CDR2: MDHEN and SYDVKM. The CDR3 nucleotides read TGTGCCAGCAGTTTAGGGGGGGCGGGAACTAATGAAAAACTGTTTTTT. This translates into CASSLGGAGTNEKLFF.

The V call is TRBV4-1, the J call TRBJ1-2; possibly TRBD1 for D (5 bases). Germline V gene sequence: CDR1 MGHRA, CDR2 YSYEKL. CDR3 length equals 14 residues. Trimming removed 2 bases at V and 6 bases at J, with 13 bases between. This CDR3 is CASSQRLGEHGYTF. The CDR3, as DNA: TGCGCCAGCAGCCAACGACTAGGGGAACATGGCTACACCTTC.

The J gene is TRBJ1-2, the V gene TRBV5-8; 9 bases agree with TRBD1. V shed 1 base, J shed 7 bases, and the junction held 11 bases outside the gene matches. Germline CDR1 and CDR2: SGHTS and YDEGEE. The CDR3 totals 16 residues. CDR3 region: CASSLRQGGQSGGYTF. CDR3 DNA sequence: TGTGCCAGCAGCTTGAGACAGGGGGGTCAATCAGGTGGCTACACCTTC.

The rearrangement uses TRBV6-1 and TRBJ2-7, with TRBD2 identical over 8 bases. J was trimmed by 2 bases and V by 1 base; bases with no gene match: 7. Looked up from germline, CDR1 is MNHNS and CDR2 is SASEGT. The CDR3 has 16 residues. The CDR3 loop is CASSEVGSGAPYEQYF. The CDR3 DNA is TGTGCCAGCAGTGAAGTGGGTAGCGGGGCCCCCTACGAGCAGTACTTC.

The V call is TRBV7-8, the J call TRBJ2-7; D is unresolved. V dropped 3 bases and J dropped 0 bases, with 12 bases sitting between them. From germline, CDR1 is SGHVS and CDR2 FQNEAQ. This CDR3 spans 15 amino acids. This CDR3 reads CASSFTVPSSYEQYF. CDR3 in DNA: TGTGCCAGCAGCTTCACAGTCCCCAGCTCCTACGAGCAGTACTTC.

The gene calls are TRBV2 and TRBJ2-3, with 8 bases fitting TRBD2. V lost 8 bases to trimming and J lost 5 bases; unmatched junction nucleotides: 9. Per the germline V gene, CDR1 is SNHLY and CDR2 is FYNNEI. The CDR3 loop spans 14 amino acids. The CDR3 coding sequence is TGTGCCAGCGTTCCCGCGGGAGGCCGAGATACGCAGTATTTT. Translating gives CASVPAGGRDTQYF.

The rearrangement uses TRBV7-2 and TRBJ1-3, with D possibly being TRBD1 (5 bases). The CDR3 length is 15 residues. Germline CDR1 SGHTA, CDR2 FQGNSA. Deletions cut 5 bases from V and 0 bases from J, with 11 bases between. CDR3 amino acids: CASSRGGVSGNTIYF. The CDR3 DNA sequence: TGTGCCAGCAGCCGCGGGGGGGTCTCTGGAAACACCATATATTTT.